This TCR beta chain was observed in a study of T-cell reconstitution after alpha-beta-depleted transplantation in children. This clonotype has ten or more counts. Unique molecular identifiers were incorporated when the TCRbeta library was constructed. TCRdb independently ran MiXCR on the PCR reads; one entry per CDR3 protein. The sample contains more than 450,000 distinct CDR3 sequences, approximately 20% of which appear only once. The receptor was derived from a human donor who donated a stem cell graft to a child with acute lymphoblastic leukemia. Sequencing used PBMCs from the stem cell graft donor, obtained from the stem cell graft.

CDR3 DNA: TGCGCCAGCAGCTTGGCCGGTCCCAATAATGAGCAGTTCTTC. Amino acids: CASSLAGPNNEQFF. The chain uses TRBV5-1 and TRBJ2-1; no definite D call. The CDR3 length is 14 residues. CDR1 and CDR2 (germline): SGHRS, YFSETQ. The V gene lost 0 bases and the J gene lost 7 bases, with 11 bases spanning the gap.